This T cell receptor beta chain was sequenced in a study of CD8+ T cells in alopecia areata. Study-wide context: The drug, oral tofacitinib, was given to treated patients at 5 to 10 mg twice daily.

As part of sample collection, lesional scalp punch biopsies and peripheral blood were taken from alopecia areata patients. Reverse transcription of extracted RNA yielded cDNA, which provided the sequencing template. Assay used: immunoSEQ multiplex PCR; TCRdb lists only in-frame clones, some missing. This repertoire shows 150,000 to 200,000 clones, approximately 65% found once; its top ten account for more than 9.5%. The CDR3 has 16 amino acids. Germline lookup yields CDR1 SGHDT and CDR2 YYEEEE. The J segment lost 1 base and the V segment lost 5 bases, leaving 8 bases of the junction unmatched. Study results and limitations: In lesional scalp, particularly from alopecia totalis/universalis, clonality was higher than in normal scalp. Mice showed TCR sharing more clearly than patients did, possibly owing to HLA.

This clone occurred a few times. Its antigen is unknown. The specimen was CD8+ T cells sorted from blood, collected at week 0. The receptor was derived from a human donor with alopecia areata. This chain connects TRBV5-6 to TRBJ2-3, with 9 bases identical to TRBD1. CDR3: CASRHRTGEGTDTQYF. In nucleotides, the CDR3 is TGTGCCAGCAGGCACCGGACAGGGGAAGGCACAGATACGCAGTATTTT. Using reference TRBV5-6 and TRBJ2-3 for the parts outside the CDR3, the full variable domain is DAGVTQSPTHLIKTRGQQVTLRCSPKSGHDTVSWYQQALGQGPQFIFQYYEEEERQRGNFPDRFSGHQFPNYSSELNVNALLLGDSALYLCASRHRTGEGTDTQYFGPGTRLTVL.